Below, one T cell receptor beta chain is given with its context. Its antigen has not been determined. Base qualities are not at hand, and no much larger clone is one base apart. Receptor amplification or capture employed the immunoSEQ multiplex PCR assay. Not all clones reach the TCRdb copy of this immuneACCESS table, which keeps in-frame sequences only. Checked studies attribute under half of the gap to unresolved V genes and leave the rest unexplained. In this sample the table shows about 83,000 clones, about 96% of which occur a single time. Just over 0.3% of the sample lies in the top ten. The cysteine opens and the phenylalanine closes a CDR3 of 15 amino acids. Only the CDR3 part of the read is kept: 45 bases, read in frame from the first base. CDR1 SGDLS and CDR2 YYNGEE are derived from the germline V gene. Trimming costs V 2 bases and J 3 bases, and their ends lie 13 bases apart. The data stem from a study of technical replicates of blood from a handful of donors (dated by TCRdb to about 2017).

Recombination connected TRBV9 to TRBJ2-3, with TRBD2 perhaps the D gene, on 6 matching bases. The receptor's source is a human donor in good health. Sequenced: T cells isolated from PBMCs. In nucleotides, the sequence is TGTGCCAGCAGCGTCCCCCTCGGGAGTACAGATACGCAGTATTTT. Translated, this is CASSVPLGSTDTQYF.